The 16 T cell receptor beta chains listed next were all sequenced from one sample in a study of T-cell memory formation after mild COVID-19. TCRdb reanalysed the 5' RACE reads using MiXCR and keeps one entry per CDR3 protein. The sample yields 560,000 or so distinct CDR3 sequences, 15% to 20% seen once. Source material: PBMCs or a T cell subset sorted from them (not recorded which). The receptors stem from an adult woman who had mild COVID-19 (a few samples of this study predate the infection). Cell type and time point are not known.

This clonotype is a singleton in its sample. The V call is TRBV7-2, the J call TRBJ1-1; D uncertain. Per germline, CDR1 SGHTA and CDR2 FQGNSA. Trimming took 0 bases from V and 8 from J, leaving 16 bases between them. The CDR3 has 15 amino acids. The CDR3: CASSLAPVRNVEAFF. CDR3 DNA sequence: TGTGCCAGCAGCTTAGCGCCAGTCCGAAATGTCGAAGCTTTCTTT.

The table lists this clonotype with a few counts. The chain has TRBV4-3 and TRBJ1-1; no clear D gene. The CDR3 length is 14 residues. The V and J ends lost 0 bases and 11 bases respectively, with 16 bases between them. From germline, CDR1 is LGHNA and CDR2 YSLEER. This CDR3 reads CASSQDPEDGSAFF. In DNA, the CDR3 is TGCGCCAGCAGCCAAGACCCAGAGGACGGTTCGGCTTTCTTT.

This clonotype was found a few times. The gene calls are TRBV10-1 and TRBJ1-5; D is ambiguous. CDR3 length: 15 amino acids. V shed 10 bases and J shed 0 bases, with 16 bases lying between them. Looked up from germline, CDR1 is WNHNN and CDR2 is SYGVQD (reference sequence). Here the CDR3 DNA reads TGCGCCACCCAGAGGGAACGCGATAGCAATCAGCCCCAGCATTTT. Translation gives CATQRERDSNQPQHF.

In its sample, this clonotype was seen a few times. This chain connects TRBV5-1 to TRBJ2-7; TRBD2 is a possible D gene (6 bases). CDR3 size: 14 residues. The V gene lost 2 bases and the J gene lost 1 base, with 10 bases spanning the gap. Germline V gives CDR1 SGHRS, CDR2 YFSETQ. CDR3 sequence reads: CASSLSGRSYEQYF. The CDR3, as DNA: TGCGCCAGCAGCTTAAGCGGGCGATCCTACGAGCAGTACTTC. Full variable domain (outside the CDR3, taken from reference TRBV5-1 and TRBJ2-7): KAGVTQTPRYLIKTRGQQVTLSCSPISGHRSVSWYQQTPGQGLQFLFEYFSETQRNKGNFPGRFSGRQFSNSRSEMNVSTLELGDSALYLCASSLSGRSYEQYFGPGTRLTVT.

This sequence joins TRBV3-1 and TRBJ1-2, with D perhaps TRBD1 (5 bases). The germline V gene has CDR1 LGHDT and CDR2 YNNKEL (reference sequence). The CDR3 sequence is 16 residues long. V was shortened by 4 bases and J by 5 bases, with 20 bases between the two germline ends. CDR3 in amino acids: CASSPTPGHFGYGYTF. CDR3 coding DNA: TGTGCCAGCAGCCCCACCCCCGGACATTTTGGATATGGCTACACCTTC.

This clonotype appeared a few times. This chain connects TRBV30 to TRBJ2-7, with TRBD2 as a possible D gene (6 bases). V lost 0 bases to trimming and J lost 3 bases, with 9 bases between them. Germline values: CDR1 GTSNPN, CDR2 SVGIG (reference sequence). This CDR3 has 13 residues. CDR3 sequence (DNA): TGTGCCTGGAGTGTAGGGGAGGTCTACGAGCAGTACTTC. It specifies CAWSVGEVYEQYF.

This clonotype was detected only a few times. V is TRBV12-3 or TRBV12-4 and J is TRBJ2-2, with D perhaps TRBD1 (5 bases). The CDR3 length is 12 residues. V shed 6 bases and J shed 6 bases, with 8 bases lying between them. CDR3 residues: CASRPGSGELFF. The CDR3, as DNA: TGTGCCAGCAGGCCAGGGTCCGGGGAGCTGTTTTTT.

The genes are TRBV5-8 and TRBJ2-5, with a weak D call TRBD1 (6 bases). CDR1 SGHTS and CDR2 YDEGEE come from the germline V gene. Between the trimmed V and J ends, which lost 1 base and 1 base, there was a span of 14 bases. CDR3 length: 16 amino acids. CDR3 region: CASSLRSWGPQETQYF. CDR3 coding DNA: TGTGCCAGCAGCTTGAGGAGTTGGGGGCCCCAAGAGACCCAGTACTTC.

The V gene is TRBV9, the J gene TRBJ2-5; the D gene is possibly TRBD1 (6 bases). Trimming took 3 bases from V and 1 from J, leaving 13 bases between them. Germline CDR1 is SGDLS and CDR2 is YYNGEE. The CDR3 runs 15 residues. CDR3 loop: CASSAHQGPQETQYF. The CDR3 nucleotides are TGTGCCAGCAGCGCGCATCAGGGGCCCCAAGAGACCCAGTACTTC.

The gene calls are TRBV7-9 and TRBJ2-7; no clear D. CDR1 and CDR2 from the germline V gene are SEHNR and FQNEAQ (reference sequence). There are 14 residues in the CDR3. Between the trimmed V and J ends, which lost 0 bases and 6 bases, there was a span of 12 bases. The CDR3 spells CASSLATGFGEQYF. CDR3 nucleotide sequence: TGTGCCAGCAGCTTAGCGACTGGTTTCGGCGAGCAGTACTTC.

In the case of this clonotype: A read error is likely, as this CDR3 ends without the conserved phenylalanine or tryptophan. V is TRBV7-3 and J is TRBJ1-2; unclear D gene. Trimming shortened V by 3 bases and J by 7 bases, and 9 bases separated the two germline ends. The length of the CDR3 is 12 residues. CDR1 SGHTA and CDR2 FQGTGA come from the germline V gene. Here the CDR3 reads CASSLGGVGYTL. DNA of the CDR3: TGTGCCAGCAGCTTGGGCGGCGTTGGCTACACCCTC.

In DNA, the CDR3 is TGCAGTGCTAGCGGGGGGACCTCCTACGAGCAGTACTTC. Its translation: CSASGGTSYEQYF. V gene TRBV20-1 combines with J gene TRBJ2-7, with TRBD2 matching over 7 bases. The CDR3 runs to 13 residues. The trim removed 3 bases at V and 0 bases at J, leaving 2 bases unmatched. Germline-derived CDR1 and CDR2 are DFQATT and SNEGSKA (reference sequence).

The chain has TRBV20-1 and TRBJ2-1, with TRBD1 matching 8 bases. The CDR3 is 16 amino acids. Germline trimming cut 4 bases from V and 3 bases from J; bases unmatched to any gene: 11. The germline CDR1 and CDR2 sequences are DFQATT and SNEGSKA (reference sequence). In nucleotides, the CDR3 is TGCAGTGCTAAGGGGACAGGCCCACCTCGCTACAATGAGCAGTTCTTC. Translated: CSAKGTGPPRYNEQFF.

V usage is TRBV4-2 and J usage is TRBJ1-5; a possible D gene is TRBD1 (5 bases). Germline CDR1 reads LGHNA; CDR2 reads YNFKEQ. V was trimmed by 0 bases and J by 4 bases, leaving 13 bases between them. CDR3 length: 16 amino acids. The CDR3 protein is CASSQDVQGPNQPQHF. The CDR3 DNA is TGTGCCAGCAGCCAAGACGTCCAGGGACCAAATCAGCCCCAGCATTTT.

This clonotype came up a few times. The chain employs TRBV7-2 and TRBJ2-1; 11 bases are a match to TRBD1. CDR3 length: 15 amino acids. Germline loops: CDR1 SGHTA, CDR2 FQGNSA. V shed 1 base, J shed 7 bases, and the junction held 3 bases outside the gene matches. In DNA form, the CDR3 reads TGTGCCAGCAGCTTAGTGGGACAGGGGGGGAATGAGCAGTTCTTC. It specifies CASSLVGQGGNEQFF.

This clonotype was detected a few times. The chain joins TRBV5-1 to TRBJ2-1, with TRBD2 matching 14 bases. The CDR3 length is 17 residues. V dropped 0 bases and J dropped 5; count of bases not matched to a gene: 4. Germline V gene sequence: CDR1 SGHRS, CDR2 YFSETQ. The CDR3 is CASSLGWTSGRHNEQFF. DNA of the CDR3: TGCGCCAGCAGCTTGGGCTGGACTAGCGGGAGGCACAATGAGCAGTTCTTC.